This T cell receptor (beta chain) is from a study of blood T cell repertoires in COVID-19. The wider study: Donors in the United States, Italy and Spain gave samples during acute or convalescent COVID-19.

TCRdb's table, derived via immunoSEQ multiplex PCR, lists solely in-frame clones and lacks some. The repertoire holds 130,000 or so clones, with roughly 69% as singletons. V gave up 6 bases and J gave up 5 bases; unmatched junction bases: 5. The germline V gene has CDR1 SNHLY and CDR2 FYNNEI. The CDR3 contains 15 residues. The sequence was collected from a woman aged 65 to 85 with acute or convalescent COVID-19. Sequenced: peripheral blood. This chain uses TRBV2 with TRBJ1-4, with 11 positions matching TRBD1. The CDR3 DNA sequence: TGTGCCAGCAGAGATCGGACAGGGGGCAATGAAAAACTGTTTTTT. It codes for CASRDRTGGNEKLFF.